A single sample gave rise to the 3 T cell receptor beta chains below, sequenced in a study of blood T cell repertoires in COVID-19. The method was immunoSEQ multiplex PCR; TCRdb's version includes in-frame clones alone and lacks a portion of them. The table lists approximately 74,000 clones, 75% to 90% of them singletons, with more than 2% in the top ten. The specimen sequenced was peripheral blood. These receptors were taken from a man aged 80 or over with active or convalescent COVID-19.

This sequence joins TRBV25-1 and TRBJ1-2, with 8 bases lining up with TRBD1. This CDR3 region has 15 residues. From germline, CDR1 is MGHDK and CDR2 SYGVNS. Trimming cost V 3 bases and J 6 bases; bases outside gene matches: 9. CDR3: CASSDPRRGQDGYTF. The DNA of the CDR3 is TGTGCCAGCAGTGACCCACGCAGGGGGCAGGATGGCTACACCTTC.

The chain's CDR3 is CASSSPQGTGANVLTF. The CDR3 region has the DNA TGTGCCAGCAGTTCGCCTCAGGGGACTGGGGCCAACGTCCTGACTTTC. The chain employs TRBV6-2 or TRBV6-3 and TRBJ2-6; tentative D call: TRBD1 (6 bases). CDR1 and CDR2 (germline): MNHEY, SVGEGT. This CDR3 comprises 16 residues. The germline V and J ends were trimmed by 4 bases and 2 bases, with 12 bases remaining between them.

The chain couples TRBV6-2 or TRBV6-3 to TRBJ1-1, with D possibly being TRBD1 (5 bases). The CDR3 consists of 16 residues. Germline CDR1 and CDR2: MNHEY and SVGEGT. V was shortened by 6 bases and J by 1 base, with 18 bases between the two germline ends. Written as DNA, the CDR3 is TGTGCCAGCAGATACGGAGGGGTGGGGCCGAACACTGAAGCTTTCTTT. Its translation is CASRYGGVGPNTEAFF.